Detailed here is one T cell receptor beta chain. Time point denoted: newly diagnosed GD, antithyroid drugs for less than 3 months. PBMC-extracted RNA yielded the TCR library. Arm-PCR of CDR3 regions and iRepertoire HTBI primers were the basis on which TCR beta libraries were built. Using its own MiXCR run on the multiplex PCR reads, TCRdb lists one record per CDR3 protein. This table holds approximately 460,000 distinct CDR3 sequences, roughly 15% found once. The source of the sample is a study of regulatory T cells in long-lasting Graves disease. V dropped 5 bases and J dropped 2 bases, with 15 bases sitting between them. CDR1 and CDR2 (germline): DFQATT, SNEGSKA (reference sequence). This CDR3 has 15 amino acids. The sample was also linked to a second study, of T cells in Graves' hyperthyroidism and ophthalmopathy. As reported in that work: The study enrolled patients aged 18 to 65 with newly diagnosed hyperthyroidism of under 2 months' duration. Diagnosing involved the use of clinical symptoms, serum thyroxine and TRAb, thyroid ultrasound and orbital computed tomography. The blood repertoire included most of the expanded thyroid clonotypes above 0.001. A model built on 13 V-J features separated ophthalmopathy from stable hyperthyroidism.

This receptor was obtained from a woman aged 30 to 39 with Graves disease. J is TRBJ1-4 and V is TRBV20-1; D is ambiguous. Sample: peripheral blood mononuclear cells (PBMCs), taken at new diagnosis, from a patient treated with antithyroid drugs. The DNA of the CDR3 is TGCAGTGCTCGCATCAAAAGGAGGACTAATGAAAAACTGTTTTTT. Protein: CSARIKRRTNEKLFF.